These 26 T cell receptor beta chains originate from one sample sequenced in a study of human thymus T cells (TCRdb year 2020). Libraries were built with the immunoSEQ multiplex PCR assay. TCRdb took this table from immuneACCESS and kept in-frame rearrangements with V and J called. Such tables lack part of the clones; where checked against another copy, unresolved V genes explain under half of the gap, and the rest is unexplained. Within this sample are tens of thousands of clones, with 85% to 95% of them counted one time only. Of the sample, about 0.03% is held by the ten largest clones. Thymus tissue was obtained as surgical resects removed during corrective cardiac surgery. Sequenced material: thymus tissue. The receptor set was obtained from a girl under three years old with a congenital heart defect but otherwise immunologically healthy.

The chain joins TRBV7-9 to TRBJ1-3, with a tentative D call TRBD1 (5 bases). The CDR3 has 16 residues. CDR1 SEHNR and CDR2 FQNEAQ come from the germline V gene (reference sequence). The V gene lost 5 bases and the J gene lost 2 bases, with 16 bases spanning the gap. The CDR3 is CASSPGGGVAGNTIYF. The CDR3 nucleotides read TGTGCCAGCAGCCCCGGGGGAGGGGTCGCTGGAAACACCATATATTTT.

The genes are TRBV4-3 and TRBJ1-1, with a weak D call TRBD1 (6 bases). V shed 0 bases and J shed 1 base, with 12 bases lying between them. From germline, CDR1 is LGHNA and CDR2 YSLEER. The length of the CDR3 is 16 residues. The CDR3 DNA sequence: TGCGCCAGCAGCCAAGATCCGGGGGGCGAGAACACTGAAGCTTTCTTT. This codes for CASSQDPGGENTEAFF.

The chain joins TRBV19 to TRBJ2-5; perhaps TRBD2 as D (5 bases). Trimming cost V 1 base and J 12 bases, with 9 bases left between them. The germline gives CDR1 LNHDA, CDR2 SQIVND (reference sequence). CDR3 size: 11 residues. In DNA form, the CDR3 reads TGTGCCAGTAGTATAGGGACTTCGGAGTACTTC. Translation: CASSIGTSEYF.

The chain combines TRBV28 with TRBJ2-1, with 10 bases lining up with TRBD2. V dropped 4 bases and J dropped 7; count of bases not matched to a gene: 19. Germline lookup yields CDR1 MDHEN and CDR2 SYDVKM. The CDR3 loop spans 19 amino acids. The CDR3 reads CASSSLPGLAGDGRNEQFF. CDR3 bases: TGTGCCAGCAGTTCTCTACCAGGGCTAGCGGGAGATGGGAGAAATGAGCAGTTCTTC.

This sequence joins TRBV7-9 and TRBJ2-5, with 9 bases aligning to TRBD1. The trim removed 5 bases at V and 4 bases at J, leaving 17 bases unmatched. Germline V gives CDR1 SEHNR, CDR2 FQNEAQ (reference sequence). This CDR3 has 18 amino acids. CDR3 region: CASSPSPAGQGWSETQYF. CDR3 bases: TGTGCCAGCAGCCCATCCCCGGCGGGACAGGGCTGGTCAGAGACCCAGTACTTC.

The CDR3 loop reads CASSLRSGPNEQFF. CDR3 bases: TGTGCCAGCAGCCTAAGGTCAGGGCCCAATGAGCAGTTCTTC. The chain uses TRBV11-3 and TRBJ2-1; the D gene is possibly TRBD1 (5 bases). Germline CDR1 SGHNT, CDR2 YENEEA. CDR3 length: 14 amino acids. Trimming cost V 5 bases and J 6 bases, with 14 bases left between them.

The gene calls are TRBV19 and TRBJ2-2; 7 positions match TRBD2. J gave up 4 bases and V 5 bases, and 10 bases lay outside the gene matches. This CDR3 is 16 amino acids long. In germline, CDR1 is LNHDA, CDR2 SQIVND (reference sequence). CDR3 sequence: CASSPRRGRGTGELFF. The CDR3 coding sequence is TGTGCCAGTAGTCCGCGCCGTGGGAGGGGCACCGGGGAGCTGTTTTTT.

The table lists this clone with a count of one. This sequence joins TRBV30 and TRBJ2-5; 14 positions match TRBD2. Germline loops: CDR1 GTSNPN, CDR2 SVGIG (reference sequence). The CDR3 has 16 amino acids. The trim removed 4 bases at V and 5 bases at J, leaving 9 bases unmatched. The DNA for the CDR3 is TGTGCCTGGACCAGGACTAGCGGGAGGACAGGGGAGACCCAGTACTTC. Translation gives CAWTRTSGRTGETQYF.

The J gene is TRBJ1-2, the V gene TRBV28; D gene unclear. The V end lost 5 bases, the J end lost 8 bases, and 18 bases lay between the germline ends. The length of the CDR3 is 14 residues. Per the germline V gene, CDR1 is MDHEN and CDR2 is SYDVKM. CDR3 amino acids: CASSVIREENGYTF. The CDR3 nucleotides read TGTGCCAGCAGTGTAATAAGGGAGGAGAACGGCTACACCTTC.

The CDR3 sequence is CASMATGHSTDTQYF. The CDR3, as DNA: TGTGCCAGCATGGCGACTGGACACAGCACAGATACGCAGTATTTT. The genes are TRBV2 and TRBJ2-3, with D perhaps TRBD1 (5 bases). The ends were cut back, 7 bases at V and 0 bases at J, with 14 bases in the middle. CDR1 SNHLY and CDR2 FYNNEI come from the germline V gene. The CDR3 runs to 15 residues. Complete variable domain (other parts from reference TRBV2 and TRBJ2-3): EPEVTQTPSHQVTQMGQEVILRCVPISNHLYFYWYRQILGQKVEFLVSFYNNEISEKSEIFDDQFSVERPDGSNFTLKIRSTKLEDSAMYFCASMATGHSTDTQYFGPGTRLTVL.

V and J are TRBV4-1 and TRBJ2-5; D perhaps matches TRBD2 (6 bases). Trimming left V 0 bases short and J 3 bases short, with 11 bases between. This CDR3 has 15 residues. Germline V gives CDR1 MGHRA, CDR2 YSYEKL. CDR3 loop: CASSQDPGLEETQYF. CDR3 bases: TGCGCCAGCAGCCAAGACCCGGGACTTGAAGAGACCCAGTACTTC.

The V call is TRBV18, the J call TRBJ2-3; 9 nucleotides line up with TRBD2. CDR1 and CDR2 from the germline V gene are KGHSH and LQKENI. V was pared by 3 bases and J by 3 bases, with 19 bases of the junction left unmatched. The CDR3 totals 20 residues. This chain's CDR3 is CASSPSRLTAGGEGTDTQYF. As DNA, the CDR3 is TGTGCCAGCTCACCTTCGCGCCTGACGGCGGGAGGGGAAGGAACAGATACGCAGTATTTT.

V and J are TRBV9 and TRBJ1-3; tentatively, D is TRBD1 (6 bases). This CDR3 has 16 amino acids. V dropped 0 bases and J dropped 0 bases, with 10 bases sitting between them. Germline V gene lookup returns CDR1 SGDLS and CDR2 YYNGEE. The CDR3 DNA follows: TGTGCCAGCAGCGTAGATGGCAGGGGCTCTGGAAACACCATATATTTT. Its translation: CASSVDGRGSGNTIYF.

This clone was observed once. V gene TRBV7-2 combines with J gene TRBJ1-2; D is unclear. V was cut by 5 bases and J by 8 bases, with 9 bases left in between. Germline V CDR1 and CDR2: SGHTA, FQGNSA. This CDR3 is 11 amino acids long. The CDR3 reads CASSPPSGYTF. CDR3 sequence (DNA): TGTGCCAGCAGCCCCCCCTCCGGCTACACCTTC.

CDR3 residues: CAWSGQEGPGETQYF. DNA for the CDR3: TGTGCCTGGAGTGGACAGGAAGGACCTGGAGAGACCCAGTACTTC. The chain couples TRBV30 to TRBJ2-5; possibly TRBD1 for D (6 bases). The CDR3 runs 15 residues. The germline V and J ends were trimmed by 1 base and 4 bases, with 16 bases remaining between them. Germline assignment: CDR1 GTSNPN and CDR2 SVGIG (reference sequence).

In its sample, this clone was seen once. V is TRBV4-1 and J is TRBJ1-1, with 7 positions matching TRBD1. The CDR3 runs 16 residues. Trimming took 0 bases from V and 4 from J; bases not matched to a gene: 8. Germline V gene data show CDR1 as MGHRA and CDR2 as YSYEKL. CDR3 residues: CASSQEGPGGSTEAFF. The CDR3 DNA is TGCGCCAGCAGCCAAGAAGGCCCAGGGGGATCCACTGAAGCTTTCTTT.

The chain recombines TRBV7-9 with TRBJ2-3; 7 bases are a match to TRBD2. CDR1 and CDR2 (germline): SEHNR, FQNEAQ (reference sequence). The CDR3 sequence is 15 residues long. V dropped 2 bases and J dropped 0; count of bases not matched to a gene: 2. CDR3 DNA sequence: TGTGCCAGCAGCTTAAGGGAGGGTAGCACAGATACGCAGTATTTT. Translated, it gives CASSLREGSTDTQYF. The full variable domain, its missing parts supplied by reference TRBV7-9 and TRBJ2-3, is DTGVSQNPRHKITKRGQNVTFRCDPISEHNRLYWYRQTLGQGPEFLTYFQNEAQLEKSRLLSDRFSAERPKGSFSTLEIQRTEQGDSAMYLCASSLREGSTDTQYFGPGTRLTVL.

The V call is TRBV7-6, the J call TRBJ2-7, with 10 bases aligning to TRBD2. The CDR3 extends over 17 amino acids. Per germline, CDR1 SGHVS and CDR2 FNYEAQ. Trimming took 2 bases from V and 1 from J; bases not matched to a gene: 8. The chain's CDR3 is CASSLLAGARGSYEQYF. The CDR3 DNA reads TGTGCCAGCAGCTTACTAGCGGGAGCTCGGGGGTCCTACGAGCAGTACTTC.

This CDR3 is CASSLLAGWGYNEQFF. Here the CDR3 DNA reads TGTGCCAGCAGCTTACTGGCGGGATGGGGCTACAATGAGCAGTTCTTC. The V call is TRBV7-2, the J call TRBJ2-1, with D possibly being TRBD2 (6 bases). The CDR3 runs to 16 residues. V was cut by 2 bases and J by 3 bases, with 14 bases left in between. Germline assignment: CDR1 SGHTA and CDR2 FQGNSA.

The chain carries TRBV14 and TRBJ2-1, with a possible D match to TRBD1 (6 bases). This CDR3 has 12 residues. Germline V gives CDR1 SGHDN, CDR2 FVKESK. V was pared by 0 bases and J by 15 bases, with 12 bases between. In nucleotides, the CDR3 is TGTGCCAGCAGCCAAGATAGGGGGATACGGTTCTTC. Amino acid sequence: CASSQDRGIRFF. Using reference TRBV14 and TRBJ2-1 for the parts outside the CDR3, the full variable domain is EAGVTQFPSHSVIEKGQTVTLRCDPISGHDNLYWYRRVMGKEIKFLLHFVKESKQDESGMPNNRFLAERTGGTYSTLKVQPAELEDSGVYFCASSQDRGIRFFGPGTRLTVL.

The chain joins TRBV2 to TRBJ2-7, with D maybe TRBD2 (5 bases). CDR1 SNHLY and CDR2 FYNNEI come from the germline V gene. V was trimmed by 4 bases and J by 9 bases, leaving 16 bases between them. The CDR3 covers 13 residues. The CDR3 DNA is TGTGCCAGCAGTGGAGGACTGCGGTGGGGGCAGTACTTC. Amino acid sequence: CASSGGLRWGQYF.

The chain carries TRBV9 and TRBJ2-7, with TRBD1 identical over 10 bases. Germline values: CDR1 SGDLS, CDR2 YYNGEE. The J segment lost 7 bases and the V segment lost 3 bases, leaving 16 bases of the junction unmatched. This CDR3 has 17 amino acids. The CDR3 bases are TGTGCCAGCAGCGCGGAAGCCGGGACAGGGGTTTATCGAGAGCAGTACTTC. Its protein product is CASSAEAGTGVYREQYF.

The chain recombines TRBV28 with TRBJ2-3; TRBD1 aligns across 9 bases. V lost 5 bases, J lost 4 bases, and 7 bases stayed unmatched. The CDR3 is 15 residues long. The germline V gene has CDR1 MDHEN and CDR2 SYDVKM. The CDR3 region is CASSRTGEAPDTQYF. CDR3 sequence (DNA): TGTGCCAGCAGTCGGACAGGGGAGGCCCCAGATACGCAGTATTTT.

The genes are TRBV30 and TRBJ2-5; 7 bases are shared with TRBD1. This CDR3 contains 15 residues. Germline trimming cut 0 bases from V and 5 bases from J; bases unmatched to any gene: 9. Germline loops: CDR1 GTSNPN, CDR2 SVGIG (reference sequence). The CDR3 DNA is TGTGCCTGGAGTGTGGCCCAGGGGGTGGAGGAGACCCAGTACTTC. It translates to CAWSVAQGVEETQYF. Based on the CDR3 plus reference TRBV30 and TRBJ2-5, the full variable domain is SQTIHQWPATLVQPVGSPLSLECTVEGTSNPNLYWYRQAAGRGLQLLFYSVGIGQISSEVPQNLSASRPQDRQFILSSKKLLLSDSGFYLCAWSVAQGVEETQYFGPGTRLLVL.

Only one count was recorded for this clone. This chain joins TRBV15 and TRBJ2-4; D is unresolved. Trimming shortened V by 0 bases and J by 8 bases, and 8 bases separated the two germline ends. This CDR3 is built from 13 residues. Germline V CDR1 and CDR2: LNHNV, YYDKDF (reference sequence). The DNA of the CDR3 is TGTGCCACCAGCAGAGATGTTTGGGACATTCAGTACTTC. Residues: CATSRDVWDIQYF.

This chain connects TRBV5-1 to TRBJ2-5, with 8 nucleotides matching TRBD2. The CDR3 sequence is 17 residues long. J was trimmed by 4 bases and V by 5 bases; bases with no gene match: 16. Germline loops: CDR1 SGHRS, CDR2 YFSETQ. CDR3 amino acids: CASRRGVLATKRETQYF. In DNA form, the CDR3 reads TGCGCCAGCAGGCGGGGGGTTTTAGCCACCAAGCGAGAGACCCAGTACTTC.